The rows below give T cell receptor beta chains drawn from one sample of a study of blood T cells in healthy people across ages. TCRdb used MiXCR to reprocess the 5' RACE reads, holding one entry per CDR3 protein. This table has hundreds of thousands of distinct CDR3 sequences, about 52% appearing once. The sequencing sample was made of blood. These receptors originate from a woman in her fifties or sixties in good health. Each CDR3 is given with its conserved first and last residue. The D gene is left open where the match is weak. Part of the rows lack a size; the others show once, few, many or a class for expanded clones.

j_call clone_size d_call v_call cdr3_nt cdr3_aa
TRBJ2-7 NA TRBD2 TRBV18 TGTGCCAGCTCACAGGGGAGGGTCCAGTACGAGCAGTACTTC CASSQGRVQYEQYF
TRBJ2-7 few NA TRBV27 TGTGCCAGCAGTTCCCTTCCAAGGAAATACTACGAGCAGTACTTC CASSSLPRKYYEQYF
TRBJ2-5 NA TRBD1 TRBV20-1 TGCAGTGCTAGGGATTGGACAGGGCGGCAAGAGACCCAGTACTTC CSARDWTGRQETQYF
TRBJ2-1 NA NA TRBV7-2 TGTGCCAGCAAAAGCGCAGGTCACGTGTTTGAGCAGTTCTTC CASKSAGHVFEQFF
TRBJ2-5 NA NA TRBV14 TGCGCCAGCAGCCAAGGGTTTAGGGAGACCCAGTACTTC CASSQGFRETQYF
TRBJ2-2 few TRBD1 TRBV7-2 TGTGCCAGCAGCCTTGGACAGGTCCCCGGGGAGCTGTTTTTT CASSLGQVPGELFF
TRBJ1-2 NA NA TRBV5-6 TGTGCCAGCAAGGACCCGAACAACTATGGCTACACCTTC CASKDPNNYGYTF
TRBJ1-2 few TRBD1 TRBV4-3 TGCGCCAGCAGCCCGGGGACAGGGGTTCTCTATGGCTACACCTTC CASSPGTGVLYGYTF
TRBJ2-3 NA TRBD2 TRBV29-1 TGCAGCGTTGAAGCGGCTAGCGGGTCCACAGATACGCAGTATTTT CSVEAASGSTDTQYF
TRBJ2-5 NA TRBD1 TRBV6-2/TRBV6-3 TGTGCCAGCAAGTCCCATCTAGAACAGGGGGTGAAAGAGACCCAGTACTTC CASKSHLEQGVKETQYF
TRBJ2-7 NA NA TRBV6-1 TGTGCCAGCAGTAAGGGACTGAGCTACGAGCAGTACTTC CASSKGLSYEQYF
TRBJ2-1 NA TRBD2 TRBV7-9 TGTGCCAGCACCCAATCCCTAGCGGCGCAGTTCTTC CASTQSLAAQFF
TRBJ1-5 NA TRBD1 TRBV28 TGTGCCAGCAGCCTTCCGCTTGGGACAGGGCACAATCAGCCCCAGCATTTT CASSLPLGTGHNQPQHF
TRBJ2-1 NA TRBD2 TRBV5-6 TGTGCCAGCAGCTCCCTGGGACTAGCGGGACCCTACAATGAGCAGTTCTTC CASSSLGLAGPYNEQFF
TRBJ2-5 NA NA TRBV29-1 TGCAGCGTTGATGAGTTTACGGAGACCCAGTACTTC CSVDEFTETQYF
TRBJ2-5 NA NA TRBV7-2 TGTGCCAGCATCCTGAACTCATATTTACAAGAGACCCAGTACTTC CASILNSYLQETQYF
TRBJ2-5 once NA TRBV11-2 TGTGCCAGCAGCTATGACCTCGTTGGCCAAGAGACCCAGTACTTC CASSYDLVGQETQYF
TRBJ2-7 NA NA TRBV20-1 TGCAGTGCTAGAGAGCGAAGTCGGGGCTCCCTCCCGTCCGAGCAGTACTTC CSARERSRGSLPSEQYF
TRBJ2-3 NA TRBD2 TRBV20-1 TGCAGTGCCGGGTTCGGCGGGAGTGGTGGCACAGATACGCAGTATTTT CSAGFGGSGGTDTQYF
TRBJ2-7 NA TRBD1 TRBV4-2 TGTGCCAGCAGCCGAGAGGGACAGGGAGCCTACGAGCAGTACTTC CASSREGQGAYEQYF
TRBJ2-1 NA NA TRBV25-1 TGTGCCAGCAGTGAACGAGCGGTAGCCTACAATGAGCAGTTCTTC CASSERAVAYNEQFF
TRBJ1-4 few TRBD1 TRBV4-3 TGCGCCAGCAGCCAAGATTACCGGACAGGGGTAAATGAAAAACTGTTTTTT CASSQDYRTGVNEKLFF
TRBJ2-5 NA TRBD2 TRBV3-1 TGTGCCAGCAGCCAAGACCGCGGACGAGCGGGAGGCCAGGAAGAGACCCAGTACTTC CASSQDRGRAGGQEETQYF
TRBJ1-2 NA TRBD1 TRBV20-1 TGCAGTGCTAGCATAGGTTTAACAGGGGGCCGTGGCTACACCTTC CSASIGLTGGRGYTF
TRBJ2-3 once NA TRBV7-2 TGTGCCAGCAGCTTACGGTTAAGCGCAGATACGCAGTATTTT CASSLRLSADTQYF
TRBJ2-5 NA TRBD1 TRBV28 TGTGCCAGCTGTACACTACGGGACAGAGGACAAGAGACCCAGTACTTC CASCTLRDRGQETQYF
TRBJ2-1 NA TRBD2 TRBV7-2 TGTGCCAGCAGCTTCTGGCGGGAGGATGAGCAGTTCTTC CASSFWREDEQFF
TRBJ2-7 NA TRBD1 TRBV29-1 TGCAGCGTTGAAAGAGGGGACAGGAGGTACAATGAGCAGTACTTC CSVERGDRRYNEQYF
TRBJ2-7 many TRBD1 TRBV7-9 TGTGCCAGCAGCCGAAGGGGGGGACAGGGGAAATCCTACGAGCAGTACTTC CASSRRGGQGKSYEQYF
TRBJ2-1 few NA TRBV20-1 TGCAGTGCTAGTTACACGGGGGTGCTGTTCTTC CSASYTGVLFF
TRBJ2-1 NA NA TRBV7-8 TGTGCCAGCAGCAAGGGACACGCCAGGGGCATCAATGAGCAGTTCTTC CASSKGHARGINEQFF
TRBJ2-5 NA NA TRBV10-3 TGTGCCATCACCCCGGCCAGGGAAGAGACCCAGTACTTC CAITPAREETQYF
TRBJ2-3 NA NA TRBV11-2 TGTGCCAGCAGCTTAGGAGGGCTAACCACAGATACGCAGTATTTT CASSLGGLTTDTQYF
TRBJ2-7 NA NA TRBV29-1 TGCAGCGTTGAAGATCCGGGGACCTACGAGCAGTACTTC CSVEDPGTYEQYF
TRBJ1-2 NA TRBD1 TRBV28 TGTGCCAGCAGTCCCACAGGGGAATTCGGCTACACCTTC CASSPTGEFGYTF
TRBJ2-1 NA TRBD1 TRBV28 TGTGCCAGCAGTGGACAGGGACTGAAATCTAGTAATGAGCAGTTCTTC CASSGQGLKSSNEQFF
TRBJ2-3 few TRBD2 TRBV6-4 TGTGCCAGCAGCGAACTCGGGCTAGCGGGAGGGAGGAGTACGCAGTATTTT CASSELGLAGGRSTQYF
TRBJ2-1 NA TRBD2 TRBV27 TGTGCCAGCAGTTTAAGGCTAGCGGGACTGAATGAGCAGTTCTTC CASSLRLAGLNEQFF
TRBJ1-2 few NA TRBV4-3 TGCGCCAGCAGCCAAGCGGCGGGTAAAGAGTATGGCTACACCTTC CASSQAAGKEYGYTF
TRBJ2-7 NA NA TRBV15 TGTGCCACCAGCAGAGATCAAGCGGACGAGCAGTACTTC CATSRDQADEQYF
TRBJ2-5 NA NA TRBV4-3 TGCGCCAGCAGCCAAGATGGATACAGGGGAGGTGAGGAGACCCAGTACTTC CASSQDGYRGGEETQYF
TRBJ1-2 NA NA TRBV24-1 TGTGCCACCAGTGATTCAGGAAGGGATGGCTACACCTTC CATSDSGRDGYTF
TRBJ2-7 few TRBD2 TRBV20-1 TGCAGTGCCCGGACTAGCGGGAGGTCCTCCTACGAGCAGTACTTC CSARTSGRSSYEQYF
TRBJ2-1 NA NA TRBV27 TGTGCCAGCACCCAACTAGGCTCCTACAATGAGCAGTTCTTC CASTQLGSYNEQFF
TRBJ1-6 few NA TRBV3-1 TGTGCCAGCAGCCAAGATGGCAGTTCACCCCTCCACTTT CASSQDGSSPLHF
TRBJ2-3 few NA TRBV7-2 TGTGCCAGCAGCTTAAAGTCCGGCACAGATACGCAGTATTTT CASSLKSGTDTQYF
TRBJ2-5 once NA TRBV7-6 TGTGCCAGCAGCTTAGGGTTTGATGTGGAGACCCAGTACTTC CASSLGFDVETQYF
TRBJ1-1 NA TRBD1 TRBV10-3 TGTGCCATCTGGACAGGGAACACTGAAGCTTTCTTT CAIWTGNTEAFF
TRBJ1-2 few TRBD1 TRBV6-1 TGTGCCAGCACCAGGGGGACACGGGGACCCACTAACTATGGCTACACCTTC CASTRGTRGPTNYGYTF
TRBJ2-4 NA NA TRBV29-1 TGCAGCGTAACCGGACTCCGGAGGGAGCAGTACTTC CSVTGLRREQYF
TRBJ2-1 NA TRBD2 TRBV9 TGTGCCAGCAGCGTAGATTTACTAGCGGGAGACGGTGAGCAGTTCTTC CASSVDLLAGDGEQFF
TRBJ2-1 few NA TRBV20-1 TGCAGTGCTAGAGGACGTGAAGGTTACAATGAGCAGTTCTTC CSARGREGYNEQFF
TRBJ2-3 NA NA TRBV27 TGTGCCAGCAGTGACCTGACTGCTACAGATACGCAGTATTTT CASSDLTATDTQYF